The T cell receptor (beta chain) under discussion was sequenced for a study of a mutant IDH1 vaccine in newly diagnosed glioma. Study at large: Eight vaccine injections were given to patients in weeks 1, 3, 5, 7, 11, 15, 19 and 23. Study results and limitations: Pseudoprogression appeared independent of alterations in top peripheral clonotypes.

Concerning this clone itself: What it binds is unknown.

Profiled with immunoSEQ multiplex PCR; TCRdb holds only in-frame clones, not every one. The repertoire holds about 28,000 clones, with more than 70% as singletons. V was clipped by 3 bases and J by 4 bases; unmatched bases: 4. Germline CDR1 reads SGHRS; CDR2 reads YFSETQ. The CDR3 consists of 14 residues. Time point denoted: week 5, during vaccination. Each vaccine dose was 300 ug of mutant IDH1 20-mer peptide, with topical imiquimod. Donors had new WHO grade 3 or 4 IDH1-mutant, ATRX-lost astrocytomas. This chain links TRBV5-1 with TRBJ2-7; 10 nucleotides agree with TRBD1. The sample consisted of PBMCs, taken from a glioma patient whose treatment included an IDH1 peptide vaccine. The sequence derives from a man aged 18 to 30 with glioma. The CDR3 here is CASSYGTGDYEQYF. DNA of the CDR3: TGCGCCAGCAGCTATGGGACAGGGGATTACGAGCAGTACTTC.